One TCR beta chain is described in this entry. This record belongs to a study of blood T cell repertoires in COVID-19. Overall study: The United States, Italy and Spain provided the acute and convalescent COVID-19 samples. T cells, B-cell-depleted T cells, or PBMCs provided the cDNA or gDNA that served as material.

This CDR3 has 16 amino acids. Trimming shortened V by 4 bases and J by 1 base, and 16 bases separated the two germline ends. Germline values: CDR1 LGHDT, CDR2 YNNKEL (reference sequence). In the study's own analysis: Amplification from reference gene primers served as the basis for estimated nucleated cell counts. Sequencing used immunoSEQ multiplex PCR; TCRdb keeps in-frame clones, though not all of them. That table supplies the V and J calls and clone size; D and trimming were determined from the DNA. Of 200,000 to 250,000 clones detected, 85% to 90% appear once; the ten largest clones hold 6% to 9%.

The chain couples TRBV3-1 (or the pseudogene TRBV3-2) to TRBJ1-1, with D perhaps TRBD1 (5 bases). Sequencing was done on a sample of peripheral blood. The sequence derives from a woman aged 70-85 years with active or convalescent COVID-19. The CDR3 coding sequence is TGTGCCAGCAGCCGCGGGACTCCCGGGAGGAACACTGAAGCTTTCTTT. Translation: CASSRGTPGRNTEAFF.